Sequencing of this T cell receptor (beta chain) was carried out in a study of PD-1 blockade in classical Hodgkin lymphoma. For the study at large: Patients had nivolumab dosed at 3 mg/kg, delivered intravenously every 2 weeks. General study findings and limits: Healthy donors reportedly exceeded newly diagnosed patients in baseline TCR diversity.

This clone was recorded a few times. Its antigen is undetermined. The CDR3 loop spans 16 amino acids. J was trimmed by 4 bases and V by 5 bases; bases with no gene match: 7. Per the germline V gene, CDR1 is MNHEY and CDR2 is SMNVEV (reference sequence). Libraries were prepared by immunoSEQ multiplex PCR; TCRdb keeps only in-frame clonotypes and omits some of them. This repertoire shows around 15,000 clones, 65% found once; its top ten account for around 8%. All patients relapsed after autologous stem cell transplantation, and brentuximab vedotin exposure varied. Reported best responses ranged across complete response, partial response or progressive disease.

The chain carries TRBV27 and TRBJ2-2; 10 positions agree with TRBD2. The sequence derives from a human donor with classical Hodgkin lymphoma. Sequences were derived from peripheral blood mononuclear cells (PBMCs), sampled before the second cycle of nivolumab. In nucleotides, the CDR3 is TGTGCCAGCAGTCGCCTGCTAGCGGGAGCCACCGGGGAGCTGTTTTTT. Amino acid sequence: CASSRLLAGATGELFF.